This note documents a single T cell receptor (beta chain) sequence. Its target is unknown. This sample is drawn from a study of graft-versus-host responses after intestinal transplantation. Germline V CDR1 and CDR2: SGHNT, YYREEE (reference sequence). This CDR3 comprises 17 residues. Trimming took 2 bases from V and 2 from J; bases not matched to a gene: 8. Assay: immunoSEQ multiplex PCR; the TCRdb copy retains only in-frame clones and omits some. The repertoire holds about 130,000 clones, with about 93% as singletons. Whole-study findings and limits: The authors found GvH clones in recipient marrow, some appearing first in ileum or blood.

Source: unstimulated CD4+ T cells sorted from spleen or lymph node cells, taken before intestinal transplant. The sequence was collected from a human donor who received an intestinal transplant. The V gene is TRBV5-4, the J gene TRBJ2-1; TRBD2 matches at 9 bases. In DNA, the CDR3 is TGTGCCAGCAGCTTCCGGGGGGCGGGAGGGCCCTACAATGAGCAGTTCTTC. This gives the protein CASSFRGAGGPYNEQFF.